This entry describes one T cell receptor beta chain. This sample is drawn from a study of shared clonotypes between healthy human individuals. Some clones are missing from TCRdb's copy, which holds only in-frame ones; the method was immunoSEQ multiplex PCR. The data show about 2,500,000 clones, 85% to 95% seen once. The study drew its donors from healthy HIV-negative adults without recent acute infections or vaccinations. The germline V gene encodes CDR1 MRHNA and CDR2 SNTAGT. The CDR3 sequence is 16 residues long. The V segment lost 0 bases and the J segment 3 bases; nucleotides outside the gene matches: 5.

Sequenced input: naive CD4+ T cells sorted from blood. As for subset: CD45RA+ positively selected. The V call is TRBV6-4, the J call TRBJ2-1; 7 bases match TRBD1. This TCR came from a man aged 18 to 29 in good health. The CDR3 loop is CASSDSVQGIYNEQFF. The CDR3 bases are TGTGCCAGCAGTGACTCAGTACAGGGGATCTACAATGAGCAGTTCTTC.